This T cell receptor beta chain was profiled in a study of regulatory T cells in long-lasting Graves disease. Overall study results and limits: Comparison showed that persistent patients shared more public clonotypes (around 3,000) than new patients (966). Newly diagnosed Graves' patients exceeded persistent ones in TCR diversity.

Assembly of TCR beta libraries relied on iRepertoire HTBI primers together with Arm-PCR of CDR3 regions. Using its own MiXCR run on the multiplex PCR reads, TCRdb lists one record per CDR3 protein. Found here are about 530,000 distinct CDR3 sequences, about 16% of them singletons; the top ten hold roughly 25%. The time point: newly diagnosed GD, antithyroid drugs for less than 3 months. From PBMCs, RNA was extracted and then used to make the TCR library. To note about this clonotype: The antigen is not known.

The V gene's germline CDR1 is SGHNT and CDR2 YYREEE (reference sequence). V lost 3 bases, J lost 5 bases, and 8 bases stayed unmatched. The CDR3 consists of 16 residues. This sample also belongs to another study, concerning T cells in Graves' hyperthyroidism and ophthalmopathy.

The V and J genes are TRBV5-4 and TRBJ2-2, with 9 bases lining up with TRBD2. Sample: peripheral blood mononuclear cells (PBMCs), taken at new diagnosis, from a patient treated with antithyroid drugs. This TCR came from a woman aged 35-60 years with Graves disease. In DNA, the CDR3 is TGTGCCAGCAGCTCAGGCGGGGGGGCCGGAACCGGGGAGCTGTTTTTT. Translating it yields CASSSGGGAGTGELFF. Drawing the rest from reference TRBV5-4 and TRBJ2-2, the complete variable domain is ETGVTQSPTHLIKTRGQQVTLRCSSQSGHNTVSWYQQALGQGPQFIFQYYREEENGRGNFPPRFSGLQFPNYSSELNVNALELDDSALYLCASSSGGGAGTGELFFGEGSRLTVL.